These 23 T cell receptor beta chains were all obtained from the same sample, sequenced in a study of CD8 T cells in Susac syndrome. Random hexamers were used to reverse transcribe an amount of about 0.45 to 1 ug RNA. TCRdb ran MiXCR on the immunoSEQ multiplex PCR reads and lists one entry per CDR3 protein. The table has approximately 150,000 distinct CDR3 sequences, under 95% seen once; the top ten hold 0.08%. The material sequenced was CD4+ T cells from PBMCs. These receptors all stem from a human donor in good health.

As regards this clonotype: The DNA is left out, because the CDR3 cannot be placed on it with certainty; the CDR3 is given as TCRdb lists it. This chain uses TRBV23-1 with TRBJ2-2; the table assigns TRBD1, which was not confirmed against the DNA. TRBV23-1 is filed as an ORF, its function uncertain. 15 amino acids form the CDR3, both terminal residues included. The CDR3 sequence: CASSQPQTPAGSCFF.

V gene TRBV18 combines with J gene TRBJ1-5; maybe TRBD1 (5 bases). CDR1 is KGHSH, CDR2 LQKENI, per germline. CDR3 size: 15 residues. V lost 1 base and J lost 5, with 12 bases in between. The CDR3 bases are TGTGCCAGCTCACCACTCGGGGAGGGGCATCAGCCCCAGCATTTT. Its protein is CASSPLGEGHQPQHF.

About this clonotype itself: Because the CDR3's place on the DNA is in doubt, the DNA is left out and the CDR3 is given as listed by TCRdb. The chain recombines TRBV19 with TRBJ1-4. Germline CDR1 LNHDA, CDR2 SQIVND (reference sequence). Counting both end residues, the CDR3 totals 15 amino acids. The CDR3 protein is CASSLSGLLMKNCFF.

DNA for the CDR3: TGCGCCAGCAGCTTGGGCAACCCGGGACAGGGAGTTGGGACTGAAGCTTTCTTT. Amino acids: CASSLGNPGQGVGTEAFF. This chain links TRBV5-1 with TRBJ1-1; 9 bases align to TRBD1. V lost 0 bases and J lost 5; bases outside the gene matches: 14. CDR1 and CDR2 (germline): SGHRS, YFSETQ. This CDR3 spans 18 amino acids. The whole variable domain, filled in from reference TRBV5-1 and TRBJ1-1, reads KAGVTQTPRYLIKTRGQQVTLSCSPISGHRSVSWYQQTPGQGLQFLFEYFSETQRNKGNFPGRFSGRQFSNSRSEMNVSTLELGDSALYLCASSLGNPGQGVGTEAFFGQGTRLTVV.

V is TRBV19 and J is TRBJ1-1, with D unclear. Germline CDR1 is LNHDA and CDR2 is SQIVND (reference sequence). Trimming stripped 7 bases from V and 0 bases from J, with 9 bases between. CDR3 size: 13 residues. The CDR3 spells CASKRYVNTEAFF. For the CDR3, the DNA is TGTGCCAGTAAGAGGTATGTGAACACTGAAGCTTTCTTT.

The chain carries TRBV10-3 and TRBJ1-2, with D possibly being TRBD1 (6 bases). The CDR3 has 19 residues. Germline-derived CDR1 and CDR2 are ENHRY and SYGVKD. The V end was cut by 8 bases, the J end by 0 bases, with 28 bases between. CDR3 in DNA: TGTGCCATCTACGGTCTCCAGGACCGTGGGACACCTGCTAACTATGGCTACACCTTC. Amino acids: CAIYGLQDRGTPANYGYTF.

The rearrangement uses TRBV29-1 and TRBJ1-2; the D gene is possibly TRBD1 (6 bases). CDR1 is SQVTM and CDR2 is ANQGSEA in the germline V gene. Deletions cut 4 bases from V and 3 bases from J, with 12 bases between. The length of the CDR3 is 13 residues. The CDR3 DNA is TGCAGCGTTGTGGGGGCAGCCTACTATGGCTACACCTTC. It yields the protein CSVVGAAYYGYTF.

The gene calls are TRBV12-3 or TRBV12-4 and TRBJ2-5; the D is unclear. There are 12 residues in the CDR3. Trimming took 3 bases from V and 5 from J, leaving 7 bases between them. As DNA, the CDR3 is TGTGCCAGCAGTTTTAGTGGGGAGACCCAGTACTTC. Protein product: CASSFSGETQYF.

The chain couples TRBV20-1 to TRBJ2-3, with 11 nucleotides matching TRBD2. Germline CDR1 DFQATT, CDR2 SNEGSKA (reference sequence). This CDR3 is 15 amino acids long. J gave up 4 bases and V 2 bases, and 5 bases lay outside the gene matches. The CDR3 DNA follows: TGCAGTGCTAGACGTGGACTAGCGGGCGCAGATACGCAGTATTTT. This codes for CSARRGLAGADTQYF.

CDR3 nucleotide sequence: TGTGCCAGCAGTCCAGTCTCGAGGGCTTCACCCCTCCACTTT. This encodes CASSPVSRASPLHF. The V and J genes are TRBV6-2 or TRBV6-3 and TRBJ1-6; no clear D gene. The ends were cut back, 5 bases at V and 9 bases at J, with 14 bases in the middle. Per germline, CDR1 MNHEY and CDR2 SVGEGT. This CDR3 comprises 14 residues.

The rearrangement joins TRBV28 to TRBJ2-7; 8 nucleotides match TRBD2. Germline V gene lookup returns CDR1 MDHEN and CDR2 SYDVKM. Unmatched junction bases numbered 7, after V lost 11 bases and J lost 1 base. The CDR3 length is 13 residues. CDR3 sequence reads: CAAGLAPSYEQYF. The CDR3, as DNA: TGTGCCGCCGGACTAGCCCCATCCTACGAGCAGTACTTC.

The gene calls are TRBV10-2 and TRBJ2-5; maybe TRBD2 (6 bases). The germline V gene has CDR1 WSHSY and CDR2 SAAADI. This CDR3 spans 14 amino acids. V was trimmed by 5 bases and J by 5 bases, leaving 15 bases between them. The CDR3 reads CASSPRTTSETQYF. Here the CDR3 DNA reads TGCGCCAGCAGTCCAAGGACTACGAGCGAGACCCAGTACTTC.

The chain combines TRBV27 with TRBJ1-3, with D tentatively TRBD1 (5 bases). The ends were cut back, 4 bases at V and 3 bases at J, with 10 bases in the middle. The CDR3 is 14 amino acids. Germline V lookup: CDR1 MNHEY, CDR2 SMNVEV (reference sequence). CDR3 in amino acids: CASSSPGHGNTIYF. CDR3 DNA: TGTGCCAGCAGTTCCCCGGGGCATGGAAACACCATATATTTT.

The chain uses TRBV5-1 and TRBJ1-2; D is perhaps TRBD1 (5 bases). The CDR3 covers 14 residues. Germline V gene data show CDR1 as SGHRS and CDR2 as YFSETQ. The V gene lost 1 base and the J gene lost 6 bases, with 13 bases spanning the gap. The CDR3 region has the DNA TGCGCCAGCAGCTTGTTACAGGCGGATGATGGCTACACCTTC. As protein: CASSLLQADDGYTF.

The chain recombines TRBV20-1 with TRBJ2-2; a weak D match, TRBD1 (6 bases). The CDR3 runs 14 residues. V shed 2 bases and J shed 1 base, with 8 bases lying between them. Germline CDR1 DFQATT, CDR2 SNEGSKA (reference sequence). CDR3 loop: CSARRGQNTGELFF. The CDR3 bases are TGCAGTGCTAGACGGGGACAGAACACCGGGGAGCTGTTTTTT.

The V gene is TRBV20-1, the J gene TRBJ1-1; 9 nucleotides line up with TRBD1. This CDR3 has 14 amino acids. J was trimmed by 7 bases and V by 4 bases; bases with no gene match: 10. CDR1 is DFQATT, CDR2 SNEGSKA, per germline (reference sequence). In nucleotides, the CDR3 is TGCAGTGCTACGACAGGGGGACGGAGGGGTGAAGCTTTCTTT. This codes for CSATTGGRRGEAFF.

V gene TRBV18 combines with J gene TRBJ2-1, with TRBD2 identical over 8 bases. Germline values: CDR1 KGHSH, CDR2 LQKENI. This CDR3 spans 16 amino acids. V was clipped by 2 bases and J by 4 bases; unmatched bases: 7. The CDR3 sequence is CASSPFSGGRYNEQFF. DNA for the CDR3: TGTGCCAGCTCACCATTTTCGGGGGGGCGATACAATGAGCAGTTCTTC.

CDR3 DNA sequence: TGTGCCAGCAGCCGAGATTCAGCGGGAGTAGTGAACAATGAGCAGTTCTTC. This translates into CASSRDSAGVVNNEQFF. The V and J genes are TRBV3-1 and TRBJ2-1; 8 positions match TRBD2. This CDR3 contains 17 residues. The trim removed 4 bases at V and 5 bases at J, leaving 13 bases unmatched. CDR1 and CDR2 (germline): LGHDT, YNNKEL (reference sequence).

The chain recombines TRBV19 with TRBJ2-7; 9 nucleotides align to TRBD1. The CDR3 is 16 amino acids. V trimming: 4 bases; J trimming: 3 bases; junction bases outside the gene matches: 10. In germline, CDR1 is LNHDA, CDR2 SQIVND (reference sequence). CDR3 nucleotide sequence: TGTGCCAGTAGTACCGACCCCGGGACAGGGATCTACGAGCAGTACTTC. Translated: CASSTDPGTGIYEQYF.

V and J are TRBV6-2 or TRBV6-3 and TRBJ2-3; possible D gene TRBD2, 6 bases. Per germline, CDR1 MNHEY and CDR2 SVGEGT. The CDR3 loop spans 14 amino acids. Trimming took off 2 bases at V and 4 bases at J, with 10 bases between the two ends. Here the CDR3 reads CASSYTGGADTQYF. CDR3 coding DNA: TGTGCCAGCAGTTACACCGGGGGAGCAGATACGCAGTATTTT.

The V and J genes are TRBV5-1 and TRBJ2-5; 7 bases match TRBD2. The germline gives CDR1 SGHRS, CDR2 YFSETQ. The CDR3 covers 14 residues. The V gene end was trimmed by 2 bases and the J gene end by 5 bases; junction bases not matched to a gene: 6. The CDR3 here is CASSFPQGGETQYF. As DNA, the CDR3 is TGCGCCAGCAGCTTTCCTCAGGGAGGGGAGACCCAGTACTTC.

V usage is TRBV9 and J usage is TRBJ1-1; D is perhaps TRBD1 (6 bases). Looked up from germline, CDR1 is SGDLS and CDR2 is YYNGEE. This CDR3 has 16 amino acids. V lost 2 bases and J lost 4, with 18 bases in between. Here the CDR3 reads CASSVRSRGAVTEAFF. The CDR3 nucleotides are TGTGCCAGCAGCGTCCGGAGCAGGGGAGCTGTCACTGAAGCTTTCTTT.

This chain links TRBV4-3 with TRBJ1-1; 7 nucleotides line up with TRBD1. V dropped 4 bases and J dropped 0; count of bases not matched to a gene: 8. Germline CDR1 and CDR2: LGHNA and YSLEER. This CDR3 has 16 amino acids. The CDR3 DNA follows: TGCGCCAGCAGCCCTCATCCGGGACAGTTGAACACTGAAGCTTTCTTT. It is translated as CASSPHPGQLNTEAFF.